This TCR beta chain was identified during a study of shared clonotypes between healthy human individuals (dated by TCRdb to about 2020). Concerning the study at large: A few men and a couple of women, aged 18 to 49 years, made up the cohort. For each donor, CD4 naive and CD4 memory were each run on three plates, CD8 naive on two plates, and CD8 memory on one plate. Blood TCR repertoires of several healthy adults were deeply sequenced to estimate repertoire size and the extent of clonotype sharing between individuals. Different laboratories and diverse techniques were used to prepare libraries and sequence TCR repertoires, to increase sequencing depth and limit assay-specific biases. Per donor, leukapheresis produced somewhere between about 0.9 and 9 billion PBMCs.

Using the deep immunoSEQ assay, multiplex PCR amplified TCR CDR3 regions from genomic DNA. For each cell subset, the extracted genomic DNA was distributed evenly across all wells of several immunoSEQ 96-well plates, and each plate served as one replicate. For sorted subsets, each replicate PCR was loaded with roughly 190 ng genomic DNA, equivalent to 30,000 or so T cell genomes. Purified libraries were quantified with a Qubit 3.0 fluorometer, sized on a Bioanalyzer 2100, and re-quantified with the KAPA Library Quantification kit. Every immunoSEQ 96-well plate was sequenced on a separate single-read 150-cycle Illumina NextSeq 550 flow cell. The authors' analysis ran thus. Because the immunoSEQ output included only junctional sequences and no quality scores, the filtering could not be the same as the filtering used for full-length reads. To assign V/J genes and CDR3, sequences were annotated using PyIR, a Python wrapper for IgBLAST v1.9, with IMGT germline references. Any read was removed if the V/J assignment was weak (E-value above 1e-6), the CDR3 was missing, or the read contained stop codons, out-of-frame junctions, or ambiguous translated residues. A V3J clonotype was defined by an identical inferred V gene, J gene, and CDR3 amino acid sequence. Percentage overlap between repertoires was computed as shared unique clonotypes divided by the size of the smaller repertoire. Richness of each repertoire was evaluated using RTK rarefaction, the Chao1 estimator, and Recon v2.1 estimates of unobserved clonotypes. Generation probabilities were computed with OLGA for all TCRbeta clonotypes obtained by the gDNA method from several donors. TCRdb carries this immuneACCESS record with in-frame sequences only. Its versions omit some clonotypes, under half of them owing to an unresolved V gene in the studies checked, with the rest unexplained. The V and J calls and clone size come from that table; D and trimming were worked out from the DNA. This sample gives about 610,000 clones in total; 95% to 96% of them show up just once. The top ten clones comprise 0.11% of the sample.

Results the study describes overall, beyond this receptor: Sampling was restricted to blood, and TCR repertoires in tissue are likely to differ from TCR repertoires in blood. The small number of donors limited the genetic and exposure-history diversity represented. Larger estimated clonotype richness was generally found for naive subsets than for memory subsets. Sharing across a few donors was observed for approximately 4.6% of naive CD4, 3% to 3.5% of naive CD8, over 2% of memory CD4, and less than 0.45% of memory CD8 clonotypes. Pairwise subsampling led to the expectation that sequencing depth would affect the degree of clonotype sharing among donors. Compared with non-shared clonotypes, clonotypes shared by all four sorted-subset donors had higher generation probabilities. Even with the large sequencing depth, rarefaction of the sorted-subset datasets indicated that sequencing was incomplete.

The germline V gene encodes CDR1 MNHEY and CDR2 SMNVEV (reference sequence). V and J are truncated by 5 bases and 4 bases respectively, leaving an intervening sequence of 11 bases. Taken from cysteine to phenylalanine, the CDR3 has 13 residues. The CDR3 DNA has 39 bases and is translated from base 1. On this clone itself: Its antigen target is currently unknown. Qualities for individual bases were not recorded, and no much larger clone is one base off. This same CDR3 is encoded by further DNA sequences in the sample.

For the CD8 naive samples, CD45RO-negative cells were positively selected for CCR7, yielding a CD45RA+CCR7+ population from which TemRA cells were excluded. Healthy HIV-negative adults with no recently reported acute infections or vaccinations were included as donors. Only Caucasian adults living in Nashville, Tennessee, USA were represented among the donors. Blood was obtained by leukapheresis, after which PBMCs were separated by Ficoll-Histopaque density gradient centrifugation and cryopreserved in liquid nitrogen vapor phase. Analytical flow cytometry was used to check the purity and quantity of every magnetically sorted T cell population. Genomic DNA was isolated from every sorted fraction and measured by UV absorbance on a Nanodrop 2000c.

Sequenced sample: naive CD8+ T cells sorted from blood. The sample's cell subset or site label, decoded: CD45RA+CCR7+. The source of this sequence is a woman in her twenties or thirties in good health. Here the chain combines TRBV27 and TRBJ1-2, with the identity of the D gene unclear. This receptor has the CDR3 CASSRGPGYGYTF. In nucleotides, the sequence is TGTGCCAGCAGTCGAGGGCCAGGCTATGGCTACACCTTC.